Listed here are 27 T cell receptor beta chains from one sample, sequenced in a study of T cell repertoires in cytomegalovirus infection. Their cognate antigens are unknown. MiXCR was run by TCRdb on the reads, yielding one entry per CDR3 protein. The repertoire has about 920,000 distinct CDR3 sequences, roughly 30% of them found once; the top ten carry about 14%. Specimen: cultured CD8+ T cells from PBMCs, collected from culture after CMV antigen stimulation. Every receptor here comes from a human donor in good health (CMV status not recorded). Some clones in this sample may be carry-over from other donors' samples.

The genes are TRBV27 and TRBJ2-7; 11 bases map to TRBD1. Germline loops: CDR1 MNHEY, CDR2 SMNVEV (reference sequence). CDR3 size: 14 residues. After removal of 5 bases from V and 7 bases from J, the junction contained 7 bases not matched to a gene. The CDR3 nucleotides read TGTGCCAGCAGTGATGGACAGGGGGCTGGGGAGCAGTACTTC. As protein: CASSDGQGAGEQYF.

V gene TRBV6-2 or TRBV6-3 combines with J gene TRBJ1-5; TRBD1 is a possible D gene (5 bases). CDR3 size: 17 residues. Germline V lookup: CDR1 MNHEY, CDR2 SVGEGT. V lost 0 bases to trimming and J lost 0 bases, with 12 bases between them. DNA of the CDR3: TGTGCCAGCAGTTACTCCTCAGGACAAAATAGCAATCAGCCCCAGCATTTT. Translation: CASSYSSGQNSNQPQHF.

The table lists this clonotype with a few counts. The chain is built from TRBV7-6 and TRBJ1-1; 7 positions match TRBD1. Per the germline V gene, CDR1 is SGHVS and CDR2 is FNYEAQ. The ends lost 5 bases at V and 1 base at J; junction bases unmatched: 7. This CDR3 has 15 amino acids. The CDR3 DNA is TGTGCCAGCAGCACATCAGGGGGGGGGAACACTGAAGCTTTCTTT. This codes for CASSTSGGGNTEAFF.

This clonotype was detected many times. The V gene is TRBV19, the J gene TRBJ1-5; tentatively, D is TRBD1 (6 bases). Germline values: CDR1 LNHDA, CDR2 SQIVND (reference sequence). The germline V and J ends were trimmed by 5 bases and 6 bases, with 14 bases remaining between them. The CDR3 runs to 14 residues. CDR3 region: CASSARRGSQPQHF. In DNA, the CDR3 is TGTGCCAGTAGTGCCCGCAGGGGTAGTCAGCCCCAGCATTTT.

Only a few counts were recorded for this clonotype. The gene calls are TRBV11-3 and TRBJ2-1; D gene unclear. The V end was cut by 4 bases, the J end by 4 bases, with 8 bases between. The germline gives CDR1 SGHNT, CDR2 YENEEA. This CDR3 contains 13 residues. The CDR3 sequence is CASSSTLYNEQFF. The CDR3 DNA sequence: TGTGCCAGCAGCTCGACACTTTACAATGAGCAGTTCTTC.

This clonotype was seen only a few times. CDR3 DNA: TGTGCCAGTGGACAGGGAAGGAACACTGAAGCTTTCTTT. Protein: CASGQGRNTEAFF. The chain has TRBV19 and TRBJ1-1; 8 nucleotides align to TRBD1. Germline V CDR1 and CDR2: LNHDA, SQIVND (reference sequence). The CDR3 loop spans 13 amino acids. The V and J ends lost 8 bases and 1 base, in that order; junction bases with no gene match: 3.

This clonotype was found many times. The J gene is TRBJ2-3, the V gene TRBV7-2; no clear D gene. V was cut by 6 bases and J by 4 bases, with 11 bases left in between. Germline CDR1 SGHTA, CDR2 FQGNSA. The CDR3 is 13 residues long. The CDR3 sequence is CASSPEASDTQYF. The DNA for the CDR3 is TGTGCCAGCAGTCCCGAGGCGTCAGATACGCAGTATTTT.

The chain uses TRBV19 and TRBJ2-3; D is undetermined. Trimming removed 7 bases from V and 4 bases from J, with 9 bases in between. In germline, CDR1 is LNHDA, CDR2 SQIVND (reference sequence). The CDR3 totals 12 residues. The CDR3 reads CASTSSPDTQYF. The CDR3 bases are TGTGCCAGTACCTCAAGCCCAGATACGCAGTATTTT.

This chain joins TRBV11-2 and TRBJ2-7, with TRBD1 matching over 7 bases. V gave up 6 bases and J gave up 2 bases; unmatched junction bases: 4. Looked up from germline, CDR1 is SGHAT and CDR2 is FQNNGV. This CDR3 is built from 13 residues. The DNA for the CDR3 is TGTGCCAGCAGTTCAGACAGGGCCTACGAGCAGTACGTC. As protein: CASSSDRAYEQYV.

V usage is TRBV5-5 and J usage is TRBJ1-1; TRBD1 might be the D (6 bases). CDR3 size: 12 residues. V lost 4 bases and J lost 7, with 11 bases in between. Germline V gene data show CDR1 as SGHKS and CDR2 as YYEKEE (reference sequence). The CDR3: CASSRGGNEAFF. The DNA of the CDR3 is TGTGCCAGCAGCCGAGGGGGAAATGAAGCTTTCTTT.

Only a few counts were recorded for this clonotype. This chain's CDR3 is CASSLGFREQFF. The CDR3 bases are TGTGCCAGCAGCTTAGGATTCAGAGAGCAGTTCTTC. The chain carries TRBV11-2 and TRBJ2-1; D is uncertain. Trimming cost V 1 base and J 10 bases, with 8 bases left between them. The CDR3 sequence is 12 residues long. The germline V gene has CDR1 SGHAT and CDR2 FQNNGV.

V is TRBV5-8 and J is TRBJ1-5; TRBD1 matches 9 bases. This CDR3 contains 16 residues. Germline V gives CDR1 SGHTS, CDR2 YDEGEE. The trim removed 0 bases at V and 5 bases at J, leaving 6 bases unmatched. DNA of the CDR3: TGTGCCAGCAGCTTGGCCAGGGACAGGGTAGATCAGCCCCAGCATTTT. Amino acids: CASSLARDRVDQPQHF.

Remarks on this clonotype: A much larger clone differs by one base, so this may be a read error. The V and J genes are TRBV7-6 and TRBJ2-2; D remains ambiguous. Trimming removed 1 base from V and 5 bases from J, with 14 bases in between. Germline V gene lookup returns CDR1 SGHVS and CDR2 FNYEAQ. The CDR3 is made up of 16 amino acids. The CDR3 is CASSLGYWVMTGELFF. Here the CDR3 DNA reads TGTGCCAGCAGCTTAGGTTACTGGGTGATGACCGGGGAGCTGTTTTTT.

This clonotype was detected many times. The chain employs TRBV12-5 and TRBJ2-1, with D unclear. Trimming stripped 2 bases from V and 4 bases from J, with 3 bases between. CDR1 and CDR2 (germline): LGHNT, FRNRAP. This CDR3 region has 12 residues. The CDR3 nucleotides read TGTGCTAGTGGTTTGATATACAATGAGCAGTTCTTC. Translated, it gives CASGLIYNEQFF.

The chain has TRBV5-1 and TRBJ1-2; the D gene is possibly TRBD1 (6 bases). The CDR3 runs to 18 residues. V lost 6 bases to trimming and J lost 0 bases, with 24 bases between them. Looked up from germline, CDR1 is SGHRS and CDR2 is YFSETQ. The CDR3 bases are TGCGCCAGCAACAGGGTGGATGATAAGGGAGGCTCTAACTATGGCTACACCTTC. Protein product: CASNRVDDKGGSNYGYTF.

V is TRBV12-5 and J is TRBJ2-7; D ambiguous. Deletions cut 0 bases from V and 3 bases from J, with 9 bases between. Germline assignment: CDR1 LGHNT and CDR2 FRNRAP. The CDR3 is 14 residues long. This CDR3 reads CASGLVRPSYEQYF. The DNA for the CDR3 is TGTGCTAGTGGTTTGGTAAGACCAAGCTACGAGCAGTACTTC.

This clonotype showed up just a few times. The chain's CDR3 is CASGLNNNQPQHF. The DNA for the CDR3 is TGTGCTAGTGGTTTAAATAACAATCAGCCCCAGCATTTT. The V gene is TRBV12-5, the J gene TRBJ1-5; D gene uncertain. The V end was cut by 3 bases, the J end by 3 bases, with 6 bases between. The germline gives CDR1 LGHNT, CDR2 FRNRAP. The CDR3 runs to 13 residues.

V gene TRBV12-5 combines with J gene TRBJ2-2, with D possibly matching TRBD1 (6 bases). V lost 7 bases and J 4 bases, leaving 16 bases between the germline ends. This CDR3 contains 15 residues. The germline CDR1 and CDR2 sequences are LGHNT and FRNRAP. The CDR3 here is CASDDGNRATGELFF. CDR3 bases: TGTGCTAGTGACGATGGAAACAGGGCCACCGGGGAGCTGTTTTTT.

The chain links TRBV15 to TRBJ2-1; D ambiguous. V lost 0 bases and J 4 bases, leaving 10 bases between the germline ends. The germline V gene has CDR1 LNHNV and CDR2 YYDKDF (reference sequence). The CDR3 is 15 amino acids. The CDR3 DNA reads as TGTGCCACCAGCAGAGACCGGTCAGGATACAATGAGCAGTTCTTC. It is translated as CATSRDRSGYNEQFF.

CDR3 protein: CASSQEVSQGAFDGYTF. CDR3 DNA: TGTGCCAGCAGCCAAGAGGTGTCGCAGGGGGCCTTCGACGGCTACACCTTC. The V gene is TRBV4-2, the J gene TRBJ1-2; 8 positions agree with TRBD1. Germline trimming cut 0 bases from V and 8 bases from J; bases unmatched to any gene: 14. Germline lookup yields CDR1 LGHNA and CDR2 YNFKEQ. This CDR3 comprises 17 residues.

The table lists this clonotype with many counts. The V and J genes are TRBV7-8 and TRBJ2-7; 11 positions match TRBD1. The CDR3 runs 15 residues. In germline, CDR1 is SGHVS, CDR2 FQNEAQ. The trim removed 5 bases at V and 2 bases at J, leaving 5 bases unmatched. The CDR3 region has the DNA TGTGCCAGCAGCCCCCTGGGACAGGGGGCCTACGAGCAGTACTTC. It is translated as CASSPLGQGAYEQYF.

This clonotype has a handful of counts. CDR3 in amino acids: CSGLFLYTEAFF. The CDR3 DNA reads as TGCAGCGGACTTTTTTTATATACTGAAGCTTTCTTT. J is TRBJ1-1 and V is TRBV29-1; D unresolved. V was clipped by 7 bases and J by 5 bases, with 14 bases between them. The CDR3 has 12 residues. CDR1 is SQVTM, CDR2 ANQGSEA, per germline.

In its sample, this clonotype was seen a few times. The chain employs TRBV9 and TRBJ2-3; D uncertain. There are 12 residues in the CDR3. Trimming left V 0 bases short and J 11 bases short, with 10 bases between. Germline CDR1 and CDR2: SGDLS and YYNGEE. The CDR3 coding sequence is TGTGCCAGCAGCGTAGCCGGCAAATTGCAGTATTTT. Translated: CASSVAGKLQYF.

This clonotype appeared a few times. The chain carries TRBV5-6 and TRBJ2-7, with TRBD1 identical over 7 bases. Germline V gene sequence: CDR1 SGHDT, CDR2 YYEEEE. The CDR3 sequence is 16 residues long. Trimming at V came to 0 bases and at J to 1 base, leaving 7 bases not matched to a gene. This CDR3 reads CASSLAGQHYSYEQYV. DNA for the CDR3: TGTGCCAGCAGCTTGGCGGGACAGCACTATTCCTACGAGCAGTACGTC.

The V call is TRBV5-1, the J call TRBJ2-2; D assignment may be TRBD1 or TRBD2 (5 bases each). Germline CDR1 is SGHRS and CDR2 is YFSETQ. Trimming stripped 0 bases from V and 4 bases from J, with 19 bases between. The length of the CDR3 is 18 residues. The CDR3 sequence: CASSLGPYGGRGTGELFF. The DNA for the CDR3 is TGCGCCAGCAGCTTGGGCCCCTATGGGGGAAGAGGCACCGGGGAGCTGTTTTTT.

The rearrangement joins TRBV20-1 to TRBJ1-5; D remains ambiguous. Germline V gene lookup returns CDR1 DFQATT and CDR2 SNEGSKA (reference sequence). This CDR3 is built from 15 residues. V lost 0 bases to trimming and J lost 0 bases, with 9 bases between them. The CDR3, as DNA: TGCAGTGCTAGAGAAGGGCCCTATAGCAATCAGCCCCAGCATTTT. Translated: CSAREGPYSNQPQHF.

This clonotype was counted a few times. This chain connects TRBV5-1 to TRBJ2-1; 11 bases match TRBD2. The CDR3 has 15 residues. V dropped 5 bases and J dropped 7; count of bases not matched to a gene: 8. Germline V gene lookup returns CDR1 SGHRS and CDR2 YFSETQ. The CDR3 region is CASSFLAGGVNEQFF. Here the CDR3 DNA reads TGCGCCAGCAGTTTCCTAGCGGGGGGTGTGAATGAGCAGTTCTTC.